A single sample is the source of the 2 T cell receptor beta chains below, sequenced in a study of shared clonotypes between healthy human individuals. TCRdb keeps only in-frame clones here, not all; method: immunoSEQ multiplex PCR. The sample contains approximately 400,000 clones, 95% to 97% of which appear only once. Sequenced input: memory CD8+ T cells sorted from blood. The sample's subset: CD45RO+ cells pooled with CCR7-negative TemRA cells. Source of these receptors: a man aged 30-40 years in good health.

This clone was picked up one time. This chain uses TRBV28 with TRBJ1-2; 9 nucleotides agree with TRBD1. The ends lost 6 bases at V and 4 bases at J; junction bases unmatched: 9. Germline CDR1 MDHEN, CDR2 SYDVKM. This CDR3 contains 15 residues. CDR3 in DNA: TGTGCCAGCAGCCCCCCACCGACAGGGGGCTATGGCTACACCTTC. Its translation: CASSPPPTGGYGYTF.

The chain is built from TRBV5-1 and TRBJ2-5; no firm D call. Per germline, CDR1 SGHRS and CDR2 YFSETQ. This CDR3 is built from 9 residues. V gave up 10 bases and J gave up 4 bases, with 5 bases separating them. Here the CDR3 DNA reads TGCGCCGGAATAGAGACCCAGTACTTC. Translated, it gives CAGIETQYF.